This T cell receptor (beta chain) derives from a study of cytomegalovirus exposure and HLA in healthy donors. Trimming took 5 bases from V and 3 from J, leaving 15 bases between them. The germline V gene has CDR1 SGHVS and CDR2 FQNEAQ. The CDR3 length is 15 residues. The donors belonged to the approximately 120-subject validation cohort, separate from the 666-subject first cohort. Method: immunoSEQ multiplex PCR; TCRdb's copy keeps in-frame clones and lacks some. This sample has about 49,000 clones, with around 91% found just once. The receptor was isolated from a man aged 18 to 29 in good health and CMV-seronegative. The sequenced sample consisted of PBMCs. This sequence joins TRBV7-8 and TRBJ2-3; tentatively, D is TRBD1 (5 bases). The CDR3 nucleotides are TGTGCCAGCAGCCCGCGGACAATTCGGACAGATACGCAGTATTTT. This encodes CASSPRTIRTDTQYF.